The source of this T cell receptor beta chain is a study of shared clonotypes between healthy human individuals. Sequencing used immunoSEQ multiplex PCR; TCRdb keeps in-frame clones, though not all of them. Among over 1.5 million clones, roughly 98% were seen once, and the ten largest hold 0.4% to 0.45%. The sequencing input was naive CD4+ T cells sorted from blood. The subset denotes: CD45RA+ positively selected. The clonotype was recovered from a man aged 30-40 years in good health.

The CDR3: CSVGSHRGNTEAFF. The CDR3 region has the DNA TGCAGCGTGGGTAGCCACAGGGGTAACACTGAAGCTTTCTTT. V usage is TRBV29-1 and J usage is TRBJ1-1; 7 bases line up with TRBD1. This CDR3 contains 14 residues. Germline assignment: CDR1 SQVTM and CDR2 ANQGSEA. After removal of 6 bases from V and 2 bases from J, the junction contained 9 bases not matched to a gene.